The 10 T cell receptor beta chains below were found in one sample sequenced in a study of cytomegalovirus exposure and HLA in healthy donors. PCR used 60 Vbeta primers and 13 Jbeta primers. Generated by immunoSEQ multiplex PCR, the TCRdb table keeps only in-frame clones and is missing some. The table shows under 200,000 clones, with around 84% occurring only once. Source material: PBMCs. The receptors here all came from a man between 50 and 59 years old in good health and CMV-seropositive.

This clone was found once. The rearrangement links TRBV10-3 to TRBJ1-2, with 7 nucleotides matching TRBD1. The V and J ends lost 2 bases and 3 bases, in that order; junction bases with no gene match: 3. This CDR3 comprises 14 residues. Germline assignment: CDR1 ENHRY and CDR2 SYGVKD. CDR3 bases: TGTGCCATCAGTGAGAGACAGGGTGACTATGGCTACACCTTC. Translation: CAISERQGDYGYTF.

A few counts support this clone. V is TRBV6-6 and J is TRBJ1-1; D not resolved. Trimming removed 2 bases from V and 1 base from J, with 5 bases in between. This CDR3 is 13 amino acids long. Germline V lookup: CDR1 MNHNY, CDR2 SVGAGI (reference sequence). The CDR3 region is CASSYEGNTEAFF. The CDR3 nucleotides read TGTGCCAGCAGTTACGAGGGGAACACTGAAGCTTTCTTT.

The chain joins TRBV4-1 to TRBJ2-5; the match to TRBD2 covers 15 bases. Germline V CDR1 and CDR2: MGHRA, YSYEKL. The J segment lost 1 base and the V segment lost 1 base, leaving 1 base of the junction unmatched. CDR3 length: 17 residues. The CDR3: CASSQVGLAGGQETQYF. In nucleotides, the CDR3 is TGCGCCAGCAGCCAAGTGGGACTAGCGGGAGGCCAAGAGACCCAGTACTTC.

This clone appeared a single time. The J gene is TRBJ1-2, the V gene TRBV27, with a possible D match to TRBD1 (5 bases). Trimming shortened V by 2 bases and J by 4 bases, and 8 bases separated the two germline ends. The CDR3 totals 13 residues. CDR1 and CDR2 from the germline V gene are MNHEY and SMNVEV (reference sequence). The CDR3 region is CASSLQGSYGYTF. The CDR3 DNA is TGTGCCAGCAGTTTACAGGGATCCTATGGCTACACCTTC.

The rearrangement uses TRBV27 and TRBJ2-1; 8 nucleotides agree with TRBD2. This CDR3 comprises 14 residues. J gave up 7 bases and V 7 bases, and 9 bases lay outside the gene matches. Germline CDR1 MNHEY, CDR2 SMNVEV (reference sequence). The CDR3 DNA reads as TGTGCCAGCATTGTACGGGGGGGCCGGAATGAGCAGTTCTTC. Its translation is CASIVRGGRNEQFF.

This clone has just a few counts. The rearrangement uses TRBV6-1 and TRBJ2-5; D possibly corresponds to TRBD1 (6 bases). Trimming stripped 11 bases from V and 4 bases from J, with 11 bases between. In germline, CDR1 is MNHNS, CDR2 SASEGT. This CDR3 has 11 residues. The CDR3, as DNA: TGTGCCTCACAGGGAAGAGAGACCCAGTACTTC. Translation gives CASQGRETQYF.

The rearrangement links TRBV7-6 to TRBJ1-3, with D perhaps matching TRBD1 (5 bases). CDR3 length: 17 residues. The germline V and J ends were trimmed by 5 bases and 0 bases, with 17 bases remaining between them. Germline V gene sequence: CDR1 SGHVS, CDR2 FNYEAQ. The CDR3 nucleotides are TGTGCCAGCAGCCGAGAGCCACAGGCTAACTCTGGAAACACCATATATTTT. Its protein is CASSREPQANSGNTIYF.

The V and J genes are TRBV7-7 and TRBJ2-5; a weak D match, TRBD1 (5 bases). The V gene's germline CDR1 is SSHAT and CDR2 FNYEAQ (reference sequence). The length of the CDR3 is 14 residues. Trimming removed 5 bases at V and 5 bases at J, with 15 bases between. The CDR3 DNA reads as TGTGCCAGCAGCCCCCAAGGGGTGGGGGAGACCCAGTACTTC. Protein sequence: CASSPQGVGETQYF. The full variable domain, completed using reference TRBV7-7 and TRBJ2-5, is GAGVSQSPRYKVTKRGQDVTLRCDPISSHATLYWYQQALGQGPEFLTYFNYEAQPDKSGLPSDRFSAERPEGSISTLTIQRTEQRDSAMYRCASSPQGVGETQYFGPGTRLLVL.

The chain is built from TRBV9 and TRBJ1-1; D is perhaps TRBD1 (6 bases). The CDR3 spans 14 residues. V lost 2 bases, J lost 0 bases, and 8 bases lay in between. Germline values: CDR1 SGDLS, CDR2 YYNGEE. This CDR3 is CASSVRGMNTEAFF. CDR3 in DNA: TGTGCCAGCAGCGTCAGGGGCATGAACACTGAAGCTTTCTTT.

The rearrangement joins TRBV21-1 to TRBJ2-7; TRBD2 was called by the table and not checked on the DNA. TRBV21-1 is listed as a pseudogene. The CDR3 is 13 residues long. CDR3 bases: TGTGCCAGCAGCAAAGGTACCAGGTGGGAGCAGTACGTC. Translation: CASSKGTRWEQYV.